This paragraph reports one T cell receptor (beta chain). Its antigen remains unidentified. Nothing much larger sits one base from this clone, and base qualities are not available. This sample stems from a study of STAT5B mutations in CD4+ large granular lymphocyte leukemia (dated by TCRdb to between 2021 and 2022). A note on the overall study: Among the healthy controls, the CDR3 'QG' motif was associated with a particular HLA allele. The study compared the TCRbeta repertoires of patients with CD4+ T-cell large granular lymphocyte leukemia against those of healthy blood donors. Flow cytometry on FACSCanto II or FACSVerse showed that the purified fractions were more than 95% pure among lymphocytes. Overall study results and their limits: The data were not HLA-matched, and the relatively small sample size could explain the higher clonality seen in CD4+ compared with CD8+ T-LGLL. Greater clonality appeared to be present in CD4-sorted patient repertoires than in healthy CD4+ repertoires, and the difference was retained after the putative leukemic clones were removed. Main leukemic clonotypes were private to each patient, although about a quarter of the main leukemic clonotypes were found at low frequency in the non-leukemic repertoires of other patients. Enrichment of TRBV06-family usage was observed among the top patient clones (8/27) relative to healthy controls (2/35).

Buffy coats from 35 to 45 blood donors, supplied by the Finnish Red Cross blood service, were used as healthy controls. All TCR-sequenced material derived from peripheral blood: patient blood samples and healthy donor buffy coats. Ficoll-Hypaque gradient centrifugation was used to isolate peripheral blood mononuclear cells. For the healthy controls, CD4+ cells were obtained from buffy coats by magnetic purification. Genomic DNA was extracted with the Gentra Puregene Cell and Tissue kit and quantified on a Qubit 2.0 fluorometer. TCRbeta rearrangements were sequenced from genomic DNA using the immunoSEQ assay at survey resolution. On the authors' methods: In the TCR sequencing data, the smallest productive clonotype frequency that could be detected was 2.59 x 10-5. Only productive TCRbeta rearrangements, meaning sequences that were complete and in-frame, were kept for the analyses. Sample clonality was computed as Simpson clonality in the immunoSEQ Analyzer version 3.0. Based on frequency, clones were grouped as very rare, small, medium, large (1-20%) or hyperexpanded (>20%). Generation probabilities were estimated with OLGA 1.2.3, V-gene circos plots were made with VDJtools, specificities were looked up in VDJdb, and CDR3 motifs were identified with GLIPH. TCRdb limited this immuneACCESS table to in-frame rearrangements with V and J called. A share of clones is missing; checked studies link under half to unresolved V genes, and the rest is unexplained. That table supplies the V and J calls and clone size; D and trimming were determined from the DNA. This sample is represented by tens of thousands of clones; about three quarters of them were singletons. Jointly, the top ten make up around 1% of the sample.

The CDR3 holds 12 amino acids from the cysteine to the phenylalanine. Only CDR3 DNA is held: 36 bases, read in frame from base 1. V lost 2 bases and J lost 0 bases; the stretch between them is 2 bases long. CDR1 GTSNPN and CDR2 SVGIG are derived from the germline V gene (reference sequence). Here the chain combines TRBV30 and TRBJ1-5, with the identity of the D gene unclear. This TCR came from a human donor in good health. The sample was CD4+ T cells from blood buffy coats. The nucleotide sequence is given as TGTGCCTGGAGTCGTAGCAATCAGCCCCAGCATTTT. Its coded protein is CAWSRSNQPQHF.